The clone carrying this T cell receptor (beta chain) was detected many times. The antigen is not known. The record originates from a study of beta chain bispecific antibodies for T cell cancers. Study results and limitations: In these mixed samples, most targeted TRBV reads derived from the leukemia cell line. Anti-TRBV5-5 antibody staining may include highly similar TRBV5-6 cells.

MiXCR was run by TCRdb on the 5' RACE reads, yielding one entry per CDR3 protein. Here the sample spans about 20,000 distinct CDR3 sequences, roughly 2.6% being singletons. CDR3 length: 15 amino acids. The germline V and J ends were trimmed by 3 bases and 8 bases, with 14 bases remaining between them. Germline CDR1 reads LNHNV; CDR2 reads YYDKDF (reference sequence). T cells were expanded from blood mononuclear cells for two to three days with anti-CD3 OKT3 or CD3/CD28 beads. Sequencing used healthy donor T cells cultured with leukemia cells. V gene TRBV15 combines with J gene TRBJ1-6, with D maybe TRBD1 (5 bases). This sequence was found in a human donor in good health. Some clones in this sample may be carry-over from other donors' samples. The CDR3 DNA is TGTGCCACCAGCAGCAAGGCAGGGCTCGATTCACCCCTCCACTTT. This gives the protein CATSSKAGLDSPLHF.